This section outlines one T cell receptor beta chain sequence together with its context. This entry belongs to a study of OX40 agonist ivuxolimab in advanced cancers. Study summary: Mean age 60 years, range about 23 to 79; 82.7% male.

Profiled with immunoSEQ multiplex PCR; TCRdb holds only in-frame clones, not every one. The sample contains 69,000 or so clones, about 85% of which appear only once. This CDR3 is built from 13 residues. The junction had 4 bases not matched to a gene; V was cut back by 7 bases and J by 3 bases. The germline V gene encodes CDR1 MNHEY and CDR2 SVGAGI. Sample: CD4+ or CD8+ T cells sorted from blood, taken in a trial of the OX40 agonist ivuxolimab. V gene TRBV6-5 combines with J gene TRBJ2-7, with TRBD1 identical over 9 bases. This TCR came from an adult with an advanced solid tumor such as melanoma, head and neck, liver or kidney cancer. The chain's CDR3 is CASNKGQGYEQYF. Written as DNA, the CDR3 is TGTGCCAGCAATAAGGGACAGGGCTACGAGCAGTACTTC.